One sample yielded the 27 T cell receptor beta chains listed below, sequenced in a study of cytomegalovirus exposure and HLA in healthy donors. Only in-frame clones appear in the TCRdb table, and some are missing; sequencing was by immunoSEQ multiplex PCR. The profile covers more than 250,000 clones, with roughly 88% appearing a single time and 0.7% to 0.85% taken by the ten largest. Sequenced: PBMCs. These receptor sequences come from a woman younger than 35 in good health and CMV-seronegative.

The chain recombines TRBV7-2 with TRBJ2-7; D remains unclear. This CDR3 has 13 residues. The germline CDR1 and CDR2 sequences are SGHTA and FQGNSA. Trimming took 7 bases from V and 2 from J, leaving 12 bases between them. CDR3 sequence: CASKKEFTYEQYF. As DNA, the CDR3 is TGTGCCAGCAAAAAGGAGTTTACCTACGAGCAGTACTTC.

This clone occurred a few times. The CDR3 region is CASWTQDSLYGYTF. The DNA for the CDR3 is TGTGCCAGCTGGACACAGGATTCCCTCTATGGCTACACCTTC. The gene calls are TRBV6-5 and TRBJ1-2; a weak D match, TRBD1 (5 bases). With 8 bases removed from V and 4 bases from J, the gap between germline ends came to 17 bases. The CDR3 has 14 residues. Germline V CDR1 and CDR2: MNHEY, SVGAGI.

The chain uses TRBV7-8 and TRBJ2-1; D possibly corresponds to TRBD1 (5 bases). The CDR3 totals 15 residues. The germline CDR1 and CDR2 sequences are SGHVS and FQNEAQ. V was trimmed by 7 bases and J by 2 bases, leaving 15 bases between them. CDR3 protein: CASKAGQVTYNEQFF. The CDR3 bases are TGTGCCAGCAAAGCAGGACAAGTCACCTACAATGAGCAGTTCTTC.

The V call is TRBV11-3, the J call TRBJ2-3; 7 bases are shared with TRBD1. The germline CDR1 and CDR2 sequences are SGHNT and YENEEA. This CDR3 spans 13 amino acids. V lost 6 bases and J lost 4; bases outside the gene matches: 4. This chain's CDR3 is CASRDRVSDTQYF. The CDR3 DNA reads as TGTGCCAGCAGAGACAGGGTTTCAGATACGCAGTATTTT.

The rearrangement joins TRBV7-2 to TRBJ2-7, with TRBD1 matching 9 bases. This CDR3 has 16 residues. Germline V gene data show CDR1 as SGHTA and CDR2 as FQGNSA. Germline trimming cut 1 base from V and 3 bases from J; bases unmatched to any gene: 7. CDR3 region: CASSLEGTGGSYEQYF. As DNA, the CDR3 is TGTGCCAGCAGCTTAGAGGGAACAGGGGGCAGCTACGAGCAGTACTTC.

The chain carries TRBV5-7 and TRBJ2-7; TRBD1 agrees at 8 bases. TRBV5-7 carries the ORF label, with uncertain function. The CDR3 extends over 15 amino acids. V lost 4 bases to trimming and J lost 2 bases; unmatched junction nucleotides: 8. The CDR3 spells CASSRRDRKTYEQYF. The CDR3 DNA reads as TGTGCCAGCAGCCGCCGGGACAGGAAAACCTACGAGCAGTACTTC.

This chain connects TRBV27 to TRBJ2-1; 11 nucleotides match TRBD2. V was clipped by 1 base and J by 3 bases; unmatched bases: 2. CDR1 MNHEY and CDR2 SMNVEV come from the germline V gene (reference sequence). CDR3 size: 16 residues. The CDR3 here is CASSLWGTSGYNEQFF. The CDR3 coding sequence is TGTGCCAGCAGTTTATGGGGGACTAGCGGCTACAATGAGCAGTTCTTC.

V usage is TRBV10-3 and J usage is TRBJ2-1, with 8 bases matching TRBD2. Germline values: CDR1 ENHRY, CDR2 SYGVKD. The CDR3 runs to 14 residues. Trimming took 7 bases from V and 2 from J; bases not matched to a gene: 4. CDR3 protein: CAIKRETTYNEQFF. CDR3 coding DNA: TGTGCCATCAAGCGGGAGACTACCTACAATGAGCAGTTCTTC.

The gene calls are TRBV4-3 and TRBJ2-7, with 12 bases identical to TRBD2. V shed 0 bases, J shed 2 bases, and the junction held 8 bases outside the gene matches. The CDR3 is 18 amino acids. CDR1 LGHNA and CDR2 YSLEER come from the germline V gene. Here the CDR3 reads CASSQEGGTSGLTYEQYF. The CDR3 region has the DNA TGCGCCAGCAGCCAAGAAGGGGGGACTAGCGGGCTAACCTACGAGCAGTACTTC.

The J gene is TRBJ1-5, the V gene TRBV4-1; D possibly corresponds to TRBD1 (5 bases). The CDR3 is 17 amino acids. Trimming left V 3 bases short and J 0 bases short, with 15 bases between. From germline, CDR1 is MGHRA and CDR2 YSYEKL. The CDR3: CASSQSLGPYSNQPQHF. The DNA for the CDR3 is TGCGCCAGCAGCCAGTCCCTGGGGCCCTATAGCAATCAGCCCCAGCATTTT.

This chain uses TRBV4-1 with TRBJ2-5; the match to TRBD1 covers 7 bases. V shed 0 bases, J shed 5 bases, and the junction held 12 bases outside the gene matches. CDR3 length: 17 residues. CDR1 MGHRA and CDR2 YSYEKL come from the germline V gene. In DNA, the CDR3 is TGCGCCAGCAGCCAAGATAGGGCAAGGGGGCGTGGGGAGACCCAGTACTTC. Translating gives CASSQDRARGRGETQYF.

The chain recombines TRBV2 with TRBJ2-7, with 8 bases fitting TRBD2. The CDR3 runs 15 residues. From germline, CDR1 is SNHLY and CDR2 FYNNEI. V shed 6 bases, J shed 3 bases, and the junction held 10 bases outside the gene matches. The CDR3 DNA is TGTGCCAGCAGCCGTAGCGGGGCGGGGAACTACGAGCAGTACTTC. Translation: CASSRSGAGNYEQYF.

V gene TRBV7-2 combines with J gene TRBJ2-7, with 9 bases matching TRBD1. Per germline, CDR1 SGHTA and CDR2 FQGNSA. The CDR3 has 15 amino acids. J gave up 3 bases and V 1 base, and 4 bases lay outside the gene matches. CDR3 DNA sequence: TGTGCCAGCAGCTTAGGGGACAGGGATGACTACGAGCAGTACTTC. It yields the protein CASSLGDRDDYEQYF.

This chain links TRBV5-1 with TRBJ2-1, with TRBD2 as a possible D gene (5 bases). CDR1 is SGHRS and CDR2 is YFSETQ in the germline V gene. V was shortened by 2 bases and J by 4 bases, with 13 bases between the two germline ends. The length of the CDR3 is 15 residues. The CDR3 bases are TGCGCCAGCAGCTTAACCCTACTAGTTTACAATGAGCAGTTCTTC. Its translation is CASSLTLLVYNEQFF.

This clone occurred a few times. The CDR3 is CASRGMNTGELFF. CDR3 nucleotide sequence: TGTGCCAGCCGGGGGATGAACACCGGGGAGCTGTTTTTT. The chain recombines TRBV27 with TRBJ2-2; D possibly corresponds to TRBD2 (6 bases). V lost 8 bases, J lost 1 base, and 8 bases lay in between. This CDR3 is built from 13 residues. Germline assignment: CDR1 MNHEY and CDR2 SMNVEV (reference sequence).

This rearrangement joins TRBV5-1 to TRBJ2-1; 9 bases agree with TRBD1. Per germline, CDR1 SGHRS and CDR2 YFSETQ. This CDR3 comprises 15 residues. The trim removed 0 bases at V and 8 bases at J, leaving 6 bases unmatched. Written as DNA, the CDR3 is TGCGCCAGCAGCTTGGGGCGACAGGGGGTCGATGAGCAGTTCTTC. Protein: CASSLGRQGVDEQFF. Combining the CDR3 with reference TRBV5-1 and TRBJ2-1 gives the whole variable domain KAGVTQTPRYLIKTRGQQVTLSCSPISGHRSVSWYQQTPGQGLQFLFEYFSETQRNKGNFPGRFSGRQFSNSRSEMNVSTLELGDSALYLCASSLGRQGVDEQFFGPGTRLTVL.

This sequence joins TRBV2 and TRBJ2-7, with 7 bases fitting TRBD1. The germline V gene encodes CDR1 SNHLY and CDR2 FYNNEI. This CDR3 contains 15 residues. The junction had 13 bases not matched to a gene; V was cut back by 10 bases and J by 1 base. The CDR3 here is CANHWGTANSYEQYF. The CDR3 nucleotides read TGTGCCAACCATTGGGGGACAGCGAATTCCTACGAGCAGTACTTC.

The V and J genes are TRBV6-5 and TRBJ2-3; tentative D call: TRBD2 (6 bases). The length of the CDR3 is 14 residues. Trimming shortened V by 4 bases and J by 4 bases, and 12 bases separated the two germline ends. Per germline, CDR1 MNHEY and CDR2 SVGAGI. The CDR3 reads CASSSWREADTQYF. The CDR3 DNA reads as TGTGCCAGCAGTTCTTGGAGGGAGGCAGATACGCAGTATTTT.

This chain links TRBV6-5 with TRBJ1-4; 8 bases are shared with TRBD1. V dropped 4 bases and J dropped 5; count of bases not matched to a gene: 6. The germline V gene encodes CDR1 MNHEY and CDR2 SVGAGI. The CDR3 runs 15 residues. The CDR3 bases are TGTGCCAGCAGTTTCGAGGGACAGGCAAATGAAAAACTGTTTTTT. Translation gives CASSFEGQANEKLFF.

This sequence joins TRBV7-9 and TRBJ2-7; D is perhaps TRBD2 (6 bases). The CDR3 is 15 amino acids. Germline V lookup: CDR1 SEHNR, CDR2 FQNEAQ (reference sequence). The V end was cut by 3 bases, the J end by 4 bases, with 16 bases between. The CDR3 DNA reads TGTGCCAGCAGCTTGGGGACTCCGGGGTTATACGAGCAGTACTTC. It specifies CASSLGTPGLYEQYF.

V and J are TRBV18 and TRBJ2-3, with a tentative D call TRBD2 (5 bases). The CDR3 extends over 15 amino acids. The germline V and J ends were trimmed by 2 bases and 2 bases, with 11 bases remaining between them. From germline, CDR1 is KGHSH and CDR2 LQKENI. In DNA, the CDR3 is TGTGCCAGCTCACCAAGGATGACTAACACAGATACGCAGTATTTT. Amino acid sequence: CASSPRMTNTDTQYF.

This sequence joins TRBV27 and TRBJ2-2; 8 nucleotides match TRBD1. The CDR3 extends over 16 amino acids. Losses at the gene ends were 0 bases for V and 6 bases for J; bases not matched to a gene: 6. Germline CDR1 MNHEY, CDR2 SMNVEV (reference sequence). The CDR3 is CASSLSRDRGPGELFF. CDR3 nucleotides: TGTGCCAGCAGTTTATCAAGAGACAGGGGACCCGGGGAGCTGTTTTTT.

This sequence joins TRBV18 and TRBJ2-3; no reliable D call. From germline, CDR1 is KGHSH and CDR2 LQKENI. The CDR3 extends over 15 amino acids. The V end lost 0 bases, the J end lost 2 bases, and 9 bases lay between the germline ends. The CDR3 DNA reads as TGTGCCAGCTCACCACCGGGCACAGCCACAGATACGCAGTATTTT. Amino acid sequence: CASSPPGTATDTQYF.

The chain uses TRBV27 and TRBJ2-2, with 14 bases lining up with TRBD2. In germline, CDR1 is MNHEY, CDR2 SMNVEV (reference sequence). CDR3 length equals 21 residues. The J segment lost 5 bases and the V segment lost 3 bases, leaving 17 bases of the junction unmatched. The CDR3 DNA reads TGTGCCAGCAGTTTTATGTCCCCGGGACTAGCGGGAGCGAAGAGGACCGGGGAGCTGTTTTTT. It specifies CASSFMSPGLAGAKRTGELFF.

V is TRBV28 and J is TRBJ2-3; 7 nucleotides align to TRBD1. The CDR3 runs 15 residues. Germline CDR1 MDHEN, CDR2 SYDVKM. The J segment lost 1 base and the V segment lost 7 bases, leaving 8 bases of the junction unmatched. CDR3 sequence reads: CASTTRQGGTDTQYF. DNA of the CDR3: TGTGCCAGCACCACAAGGCAGGGGGGCACAGATACGCAGTATTTT.

The chain is built from TRBV9 and TRBJ1-3, with TRBD1 matching 9 bases. CDR1 SGDLS and CDR2 YYNGEE come from the germline V gene. With 0 bases clipped from V and 0 bases from J, the junction kept 7 bases outside the gene matches. CDR3 length: 18 amino acids. DNA of the CDR3: TGTGCCAGCAGCGTAGCCACGACAGGGGGAAGCTCTGGAAACACCATATATTTT. It translates to CASSVATTGGSSGNTIYF.

The chain uses TRBV15 and TRBJ2-7; 8 bases fit TRBD2. Germline lookup yields CDR1 LNHNV and CDR2 YYDKDF (reference sequence). Trimming cost V 3 bases and J 5 bases; bases outside gene matches: 9. The CDR3 runs 15 residues. CDR3 protein: CATSSEGGTRNEQYF. CDR3 nucleotide sequence: TGTGCCACCAGCAGTGAAGGGGGGACTAGAAACGAGCAGTACTTC. The variable domain in full, with the rest retrieved from reference TRBV15 and TRBJ2-7, is DAMVIQNPRYQVTQFGKPVTLSCSQTLNHNVMYWYQQKSSQAPKLLFHYYDKDFNNEADTPDNFQSRRPNTSFCFLDIRSPGLGDTAMYLCATSSEGGTRNEQYFGPGTRLTVT.